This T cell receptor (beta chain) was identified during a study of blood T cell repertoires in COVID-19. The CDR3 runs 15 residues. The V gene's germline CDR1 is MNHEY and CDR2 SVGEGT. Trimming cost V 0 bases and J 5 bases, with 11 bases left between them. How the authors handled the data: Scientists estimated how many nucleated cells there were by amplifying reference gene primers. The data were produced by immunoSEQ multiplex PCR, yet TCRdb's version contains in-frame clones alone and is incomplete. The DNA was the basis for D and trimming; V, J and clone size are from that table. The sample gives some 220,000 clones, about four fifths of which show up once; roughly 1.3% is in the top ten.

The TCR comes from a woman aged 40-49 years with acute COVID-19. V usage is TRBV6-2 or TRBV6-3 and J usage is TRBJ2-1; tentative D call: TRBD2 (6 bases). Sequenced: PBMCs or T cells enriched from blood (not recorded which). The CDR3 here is CASSYSRTTHNEQFF. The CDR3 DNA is TGTGCCAGCAGTTACTCCCGGACTACGCACAATGAGCAGTTCTTC.